The clone carrying this TCR beta chain was found many times. Its antigen is not identified. Through Arm-PCR of CDR3 regions and iRepertoire HTBI primers, TCR beta libraries were built. Original processing notes: Gene usage covered around 62 TRBV and some 13 TRBJ segments. From the multiplex PCR reads, TCRdb called clonotypes with MiXCR, one entry per CDR3 protein. These V and J calls originate from TCRdb's pipeline instead of the authors' own analysis. The table lists over 350,000 distinct CDR3 sequences, approximately 14% of them singletons, with 17% in the top ten. The sample comes from a study of regulatory T cells in long-lasting Graves disease. Study-level findings and limits: Favoring TRBV28, TRBJ1-2 and TRBJ2-5 was a feature seen in persistent disease.

The time point was: newly diagnosed GD, antithyroid drugs for less than 3 months. RNA from PBMCs was the source of the TCR library. CDR1 DFQATT and CDR2 SNEGSKA come from the germline V gene (reference sequence). The CDR3 is 13 amino acids. V lost 0 bases to trimming and J lost 0 bases, with 6 bases between them. The sample was also reused in another study, on T cells in Graves' hyperthyroidism and ophthalmopathy. According to that study: Patients with uncontrolled infections, other autoimmune diseases, pregnancy or lactation were excluded.

This rearrangement joins TRBV20-1 to TRBJ2-7, with a tentative D call TRBD2 (6 bases). This TCR came from a woman between 50 and 59 years old with Graves disease. Here the sequenced sample was peripheral blood mononuclear cells (PBMCs), taken at new diagnosis, from a patient treated with antithyroid drugs. CDR3 in DNA: TGCAGTGCTAGAGAGCGGGGCTCCTACGAGCAGTACTTC. The encoded protein is CSARERGSYEQYF.